This T cell receptor beta chain derives from a study of blood T cells in healthy people across ages. At the level of the study: About one barcoded beta molecule per two T cells was the capture yield of template switching.

Next came a second PCR, run for about 7 to 12 cycles, which used a sample-barcoded 5' primer along with a J-beta primer mix. With 12 random nucleotides, a template-switch adaptor tagged each individual cDNA molecule. From the 5' RACE reads, TCRdb called clonotypes with MiXCR, one entry per CDR3 protein. Here the sample spans more than 650,000 distinct CDR3 sequences, about 24% being singletons. With 1 base removed from V and 9 bases from J, the gap between germline ends came to 12 bases. This CDR3 is 13 amino acids long. The V gene's germline CDR1 is LGHDT and CDR2 YNNKEL (reference sequence). What was sequenced was blood. The chain is built from TRBV3-1 and TRBJ1-1; D unclear. The sequence derives from a man between 65 and 85 years old in good health. The CDR3 loop is CASSQGVPTQAFF. CDR3 nucleotides: TGTGCCAGCAGCCAAGGGGTCCCGACACAAGCTTTCTTT.